The 19 T cell receptor beta chains below come from one sample, sequenced in a study of neurological immune-mediated disorders. Using its own MiXCR run on the 5' RACE reads, TCRdb lists one record per CDR3 protein. The sample holds around 46,000 distinct CDR3 sequences, around 25% seen once. The sequenced material came from PBMCs. The source is a woman in her seventies in good health.

This chain uses TRBV4-1 with TRBJ2-3, with 7 nucleotides matching TRBD1. The junction had 4 bases not matched to a gene; V was cut back by 4 bases and J by 0 bases. This CDR3 region has 15 residues. Germline-derived CDR1 and CDR2 are MGHRA and YSYEKL. The CDR3 spells CASSLTGQSTDTQYF. The DNA for the CDR3 is TGCGCCAGCAGCCTAACGGGACAGAGCACAGATACGCAGTATTTT.

In this sample, this clonotype turned up many times. Sequence at one end of the junction differs from germline and may be a read error. V gene TRBV5-5 combines with J gene TRBJ2-1; TRBD2 agrees at 14 bases. Germline CDR1 SGHKS, CDR2 YYEKEE (reference sequence). The CDR3 runs 13 residues. CDR3 amino acids: CASSLGLAGARVF. The DNA of the CDR3 is TGTGCCAGCAGCCTGGGACTAGCGGGAGCGAGAGTCTTC. The full variable domain, in which reference TRBV5-5 and TRBJ2-1 provide the parts outside the CDR3, is DAGVTQSPTHLIKTRGQQVTLRCSPISGHKSVSWYQQVLGQGPQFIFQYYEKEERGRGNFPDRFSARQFPNYSSELNVNALLLGDSALYLCASSLGLAGARVFGPGTRLTVL.

In regard to this clonotype: The junction departs from germline at one end; a sequencing error may be responsible. This rearrangement joins TRBV11-3 to TRBJ2-5, with 11 bases lining up with TRBD2. This CDR3 is 18 amino acids long. CDR1 and CDR2 (germline): SGHNT, YENEEA. The CDR3 reads CASSLGRLAGLYQETRYF. As DNA, the CDR3 is TGTGCCAGCAGCTTAGGCCGACTAGCGGGGTTGTACCAAGAGACCCGGTACTTC.

The sample holds many counts of this clonotype. The V gene is TRBV20-1, the J gene TRBJ1-5; 8 nucleotides align to TRBD1. V shed 6 bases and J 6 bases; nucleotides not matched to a gene: 7. CDR3 length: 13 residues. CDR1 is DFQATT, CDR2 SNEGSKA, per germline (reference sequence). The CDR3 protein is CSADRGGGQPQHF. In nucleotides, the CDR3 is TGCAGTGCCGACAGGGGTGGAGGTCAGCCCCAGCATTTT.

V and J are TRBV5-1 and TRBJ2-3; the D gene is possibly TRBD1 (5 bases). The CDR3 totals 15 residues. CDR1 and CDR2 (germline): SGHRS, YFSETQ. With 1 base removed from V and 1 base from J, the gap between germline ends came to 10 bases. This chain's CDR3 is CASSLQQAGTDTQYF. In DNA, the CDR3 is TGCGCCAGCAGCTTGCAACAGGCGGGCACAGATACGCAGTATTTT.

This clonotype came up many times. The chain links TRBV5-1 to TRBJ2-5, with 12 bases identical to TRBD2. The CDR3 totals 16 residues. The J segment lost 4 bases and the V segment lost 4 bases, leaving 8 bases of the junction unmatched. The germline V gene has CDR1 SGHRS and CDR2 YFSETQ. CDR3 residues: CASSPDRLAGVETQYF. CDR3 coding DNA: TGCGCCAGCAGCCCGGATAGACTAGCGGGGGTAGAGACCCAGTACTTC.

At least ten counts were recorded for this clonotype. The rearrangement joins TRBV12-3 or TRBV12-4 to TRBJ1-5; 7 bases are shared with TRBD1. The CDR3 is 14 amino acids. V gave up 3 bases and J gave up 7 bases; unmatched junction bases: 6. DNA of the CDR3: TGTGCCAGCAGTTTTGACGCAGGGGGACAGCCCCAGCATTTT. Its translation is CASSFDAGGQPQHF.

The V gene is TRBV5-1, the J gene TRBJ2-7, with 9 bases fitting TRBD1. This CDR3 has 14 residues. Germline V gives CDR1 SGHRS, CDR2 YFSETQ. V trimming: 3 bases; J trimming: 6 bases; junction bases outside the gene matches: 7. The chain's CDR3 is CASSWTGVRAEQYF. The CDR3 DNA sequence: TGCGCCAGCAGCTGGACAGGGGTAAGGGCCGAGCAGTACTTC.

This clonotype was counted a few times. The chain combines TRBV7-2 with TRBJ2-6, with TRBD2 identical over 7 bases. Germline CDR1 and CDR2: SGHTA and FQGNSA. J gave up 0 bases and V 4 bases, and 9 bases lay outside the gene matches. CDR3 size: 18 residues. The CDR3 sequence: CASSYLWGGSSGANVLTF. CDR3 coding DNA: TGTGCCAGCAGCTACCTATGGGGCGGGAGCTCTGGGGCCAACGTCCTGACTTTC.

This clonotype was observed at least ten times. The chain has TRBV10-3 and TRBJ2-7; no clear D. Germline V lookup: CDR1 ENHRY, CDR2 SYGVKD. This CDR3 comprises 14 residues. Trimming cost V 0 bases and J 6 bases, with 12 bases left between them. This CDR3 is CAISESPDTLEQYF. The CDR3 bases are TGTGCCATCAGTGAGTCGCCAGACACCCTCGAGCAGTACTTC.

This clonotype was observed at least ten times. CDR3: CASSVAPGTANTGELFF. The CDR3, as DNA: TGTGCCAGCAGCGTAGCCCCGGGGACAGCGAACACCGGGGAGCTGTTTTTT. The chain recombines TRBV9 with TRBJ2-2; TRBD1 agrees at 7 bases. The CDR3 consists of 17 residues. J was trimmed by 0 bases and V by 0 bases; bases with no gene match: 5. Per germline, CDR1 SGDLS and CDR2 YYNGEE.

Points on this clonotype: The junction shows a germline mismatch at one end, possibly a read error. V and J are TRBV20-1 and TRBJ2-5, with no clear D. Looked up from germline, CDR1 is DFQATT and CDR2 is SNEGSKA (reference sequence). This CDR3 region has 12 residues. DNA of the CDR3: TGCAGTGCAACCGATCCCCCGGAGACCCACTACTTC. Its protein is CSATDPPETHYF.

Many counts were recorded for this clonotype. V usage is TRBV5-5 and J usage is TRBJ1-2, with 8 bases fitting TRBD1. The CDR3 runs to 15 residues. V lost 4 bases to trimming and J lost 9 bases; unmatched junction nucleotides: 14. Germline CDR1 SGHKS, CDR2 YYEKEE (reference sequence). The CDR3 sequence: CASSTSGTGFQSYTF. The CDR3 nucleotides are TGTGCCAGCAGCACATCAGGGACAGGTTTTCAGAGCTACACCTTC.

This clonotype was observed at least ten times. The V gene is TRBV11-2, the J gene TRBJ1-1; no clear D. This CDR3 is built from 12 residues. Germline V gene sequence: CDR1 SGHAT, CDR2 FQNNGV. V was clipped by 3 bases and J by 2 bases, with 4 bases between them. The chain's CDR3 is CASSFPNTEAFF. In nucleotides, the CDR3 is TGTGCCAGCAGCTTCCCCAACACTGAAGCTTTCTTT.

This clonotype came up many times. V gene TRBV7-2 combines with J gene TRBJ1-5; 7 nucleotides agree with TRBD1. Trimming at V came to 5 bases and at J to 4 bases, leaving 8 bases not matched to a gene. The CDR3 sequence is 15 residues long. Germline CDR1 and CDR2: SGHTA and FQGNSA. In DNA, the CDR3 is TGTGCCAGCAGCCAGAACAGGGGAAGGAATCAGCCCCAGCATTTT. Its translation is CASSQNRGRNQPQHF.

This clonotype showed up just once. One end of the junction varies from germline; a read error may be responsible. This rearrangement joins TRBV6-5 to TRBJ2-1; TRBD1 is a possible D gene (5 bases). This CDR3 has 15 amino acids. Germline V gene data show CDR1 as MNHEY and CDR2 as SVGAGI. The CDR3: CTSSYRPGPYNEQFF. In DNA form, the CDR3 reads TGTACCAGCAGCTACCGGCCAGGGCCATACAATGAGCAGTTCTTC.

This clonotype has ten or more counts. The chain has TRBV20-1 and TRBJ1-1; D may be TRBD1 (6 bases). Germline loops: CDR1 DFQATT, CDR2 SNEGSKA (reference sequence). V lost 3 bases and J 1 base, leaving 24 bases between the germline ends. The CDR3 loop spans 18 amino acids. The CDR3 DNA sequence: TGCAGTGCTAGTTCGTGGGTTGGCGGGGGCCAGGGGAACACTGAAGCTTTCTTT. Its translation: CSASSWVGGGQGNTEAFF.

This clonotype occurred many times. The CDR3 region is CSAGDRTLPYGYTF. The CDR3 coding sequence is TGCAGTGCTGGTGACAGGACCCTCCCCTATGGCTACACCTTC. J is TRBJ1-2 and V is TRBV20-1, with D possibly matching TRBD1 (6 bases). With 5 bases removed from V and 4 bases from J, the gap between germline ends came to 17 bases. Germline V gene sequence: CDR1 DFQATT, CDR2 SNEGSKA (reference sequence). The length of the CDR3 is 14 residues.

This clonotype was recorded many times. The chain uses TRBV20-1 and TRBJ1-1, with TRBD1 matching over 7 bases. The V gene end was trimmed by 2 bases and the J gene end by 1 base; junction bases not matched to a gene: 4. The germline gives CDR1 DFQATT, CDR2 SNEGSKA (reference sequence). The CDR3 totals 14 residues. CDR3 residues: CSARTQGGNTEAFF. In nucleotides, the CDR3 is TGCAGTGCTAGAACCCAGGGGGGGAACACTGAAGCTTTCTTT.